This T cell receptor (beta chain) stems from a study of blood T cell repertoires in COVID-19. Germline V lookup: CDR1 SGHNT, CDR2 YYREEE (reference sequence). This CDR3 contains 13 residues. Trimming took 4 bases from V and 7 from J; bases not matched to a gene: 6. This clone appeared a single time. TCRdb's copy holds only in-frame clones and misses some; the assay was immunoSEQ multiplex PCR. Among 130,000 or so clones, around 83% were seen once, and the ten largest hold 5.9%. Sequences were obtained from peripheral blood. The source is a man older than 75 with active or convalescent COVID-19. The rearrangement uses TRBV5-4 and TRBJ2-3, with TRBD2 matching 7 bases. Here the CDR3 reads CASSPAGFYTQYF. The CDR3 DNA is TGTGCCAGCAGCCCAGCGGGGTTCTATACGCAGTATTTT.